This TCR beta chain derives from a study of OX40 agonist ivuxolimab in advanced cancers. This clone was counted once. The cohort excluded patients with autoimmune disease history or systemic immunosuppression. Researchers took blood at baseline, on cycle 4 day 1, and on cycle 7 day 1. Data came from immunoSEQ multiplex PCR; TCRdb stores just in-frame clones and leaves some out. The table records fewer than 85,000 clones, 70% to 90% of them present only once. This CDR3 has 14 amino acids. Sequenced here: CD4+ or CD8+ T cells sorted from blood, sampled in a trial of the OX40 agonist ivuxolimab. The TCR comes from an adult with an advanced solid tumor such as melanoma, head and neck, liver or kidney cancer. This rearrangement joins TRBV21-1 to TRBJ2-3; TRBD2, the table's D call, lacks a check against the DNA. TRBV21-1 is a known pseudogene. The CDR3: CALLGGTRADTQYF. DNA of the CDR3: TGTGCCTTATTAGGCGGGACTAGAGCGGATACGCAGTATTTT.